This TCR beta chain was captured by sequencing in a study of blood T cell repertoires in COVID-19. This CDR3 has 14 amino acids. Germline lookup yields CDR1 MGHDK and CDR2 SYGVNS. The V end was cut by 5 bases, the J end by 3 bases, with 11 bases between. Here immunoSEQ multiplex PCR was the method, and the copy in TCRdb shows in-frame clones only, minus some. Among about 110,000 clones listed, around 82% were seen once. The TCR was taken from a human donor in a cohort sampled during active or convalescent COVID-19. The chain recombines TRBV25-1 with TRBJ2-1; TRBD2 is a possible D gene (6 bases). Sequencing was done on a sample of peripheral blood. Here the CDR3 reads CASSFTSLYNEQFF. Here the CDR3 DNA reads TGTGCCAGCAGTTTTACTAGCCTCTACAATGAGCAGTTCTTC.